These 15 T cell receptor beta chains came from one sample sequenced in a study of cytomegalovirus exposure and HLA in healthy donors. The primer mix had 60 Vbeta and 13 Jbeta primers. TCRdb's copy holds only in-frame clones and misses some; the assay was immunoSEQ multiplex PCR. Here the sample spans around 180,000 clones, approximately 80% being singletons. The material sequenced was PBMCs. These receptors were obtained from a boy aged 2 to 10 in good health and CMV-seronegative.

The rearrangement uses TRBV5-1 and TRBJ2-5; 11 positions agree with TRBD1. The CDR3 contains 14 residues. Germline CDR1 reads SGHRS; CDR2 reads YFSETQ. Trimming at V came to 3 bases and at J to 4 bases, leaving 2 bases not matched to a gene. The DNA of the CDR3 is TGCGCCAGCAGCTGGACAGGGGGCCTAGAGACCCAGTACTTC. As protein: CASSWTGGLETQYF.

This chain uses TRBV7-9 with TRBJ1-4, with 8 bases matching TRBD1. CDR3 length: 15 residues. Germline loops: CDR1 SEHNR, CDR2 FQNEAQ (reference sequence). Trimming cost V 4 bases and J 6 bases; bases outside gene matches: 7. The DNA for the CDR3 is TGTGCCAGCAGCTACGGGTCAGGGGGCGATGAAAAACTGTTTTTT. Translating it yields CASSYGSGGDEKLFF.

The chain combines TRBV5-6 with TRBJ2-3; 8 nucleotides align to TRBD2. The trim removed 1 base at V and 1 base at J, leaving 5 bases unmatched. From germline, CDR1 is SGHDT and CDR2 YYEEEE. This CDR3 has 16 residues. The CDR3 protein is CASSLSLTSGTDTQYF. Written as DNA, the CDR3 is TGTGCCAGCAGCTTGTCTTTGACTAGCGGCACAGATACGCAGTATTTT.

This chain joins TRBV5-5 and TRBJ1-2; D perhaps matches TRBD1 (5 bases). The CDR3 sequence is 14 residues long. Trimming removed 4 bases from V and 4 bases from J, with 14 bases in between. The germline CDR1 and CDR2 sequences are SGHKS and YYEKEE (reference sequence). CDR3 coding DNA: TGTGCCAGCAGCCCAGAACAGGCAACCTATGGCTACACCTTC. Protein product: CASSPEQATYGYTF.

In this sample, this clone turned up once. The V call is TRBV15, the J call TRBJ2-3; D is unclear. CDR1 LNHNV and CDR2 YYDKDF come from the germline V gene (reference sequence). This CDR3 contains 16 residues. The V and J ends lost 1 base and 1 base respectively, with 12 bases between them. The CDR3 loop reads CATSRGDKPGTDTQYF. CDR3 nucleotide sequence: TGTGCCACCAGCAGAGGAGATAAGCCCGGCACAGATACGCAGTATTTT.

CDR3 amino acids: CASRIHGNFNTEAFF. In nucleotides, the CDR3 is TGTGCCAGCAGAATCCACGGGAACTTTAACACTGAAGCTTTCTTT. The chain recombines TRBV28 with TRBJ1-1; D gene ambiguous. Germline values: CDR1 MDHEN, CDR2 SYDVKM. Deletions cut 6 bases from V and 2 bases from J, with 16 bases between. There are 15 residues in the CDR3. The whole variable domain, remainder taken from reference TRBV28 and TRBJ1-1, is DVKVTQSSRYLVKRTGEKVFLECVQDMDHENMFWYRQDPGLGLRLIYFSYDVKMKEKGDIPEGYSVSREKKERFSLILESASTNQTSMYLCASRIHGNFNTEAFFGQGTRLTVV.

The CDR3 DNA reads TGCGCCAGCAGACGGGAGGCGGGATCCCTGAAAGCTTTCTTT. Residues: CASRREAGSLKAFF. The rearrangement links TRBV5-1 to TRBJ1-1; D is unresolved. CDR3 length equals 14 residues. The germline CDR1 and CDR2 sequences are SGHRS and YFSETQ. Trimming removed 5 bases at V and 9 bases at J, with 20 bases between.

The CDR3 loop is CASEGALSFSGNTIYF. The CDR3 nucleotides are TGTGCCTCTGAGGGGGCTCTATCATTCTCTGGAAACACCATATATTTT. V and J are TRBV30 and TRBJ1-3, with TRBD1 matching over 7 bases. The CDR3 runs 16 residues. J lost 0 bases, V lost 7 bases, and 12 bases had no gene match. Germline-derived CDR1 and CDR2 are GTSNPN and SVGIG (reference sequence).

V and J are TRBV11-2 and TRBJ2-2; TRBD2 matches at 8 bases. The trim removed 7 bases at V and 1 base at J, leaving 17 bases unmatched. The CDR3 has 19 residues. Germline-derived CDR1 and CDR2 are SGHAT and FQNNGV. CDR3 amino acids: CASTRALRDSGMNTGELFF. The CDR3 DNA sequence: TGTGCCAGCACCAGGGCCCTTAGGGATAGCGGGATGAACACCGGGGAGCTGTTTTTT.

This clone was seen only a few times. The V and J genes are TRBV6-5 and TRBJ1-1, with TRBD1 as a possible D gene (5 bases). The CDR3 contains 15 residues. Per germline, CDR1 MNHEY and CDR2 SVGAGI. Trimming left V 7 bases short and J 1 base short, with 16 bases between. This CDR3 is CASIDIGTGNTEAFF. The CDR3 DNA reads TGTGCCAGCATTGATATCGGGACTGGGAACACTGAAGCTTTCTTT.

The chain couples TRBV29-1 to TRBJ2-1; 8 bases agree with TRBD1. This CDR3 spans 15 amino acids. Germline V gene sequence: CDR1 SQVTM, CDR2 ANQGSEA. The junction had 10 bases not matched to a gene; V was cut back by 6 bases and J by 3 bases. This CDR3 is CSVEPDRVGYNEQFF. For the CDR3, the DNA is TGCAGCGTCGAGCCGGACAGGGTAGGCTACAATGAGCAGTTCTTC.

The chain links TRBV29-1 to TRBJ2-4, with D maybe TRBD1 (6 bases). V was shortened by 7 bases and J by 8 bases, with 18 bases between the two germline ends. Germline V gene sequence: CDR1 SQVTM, CDR2 ANQGSEA. This CDR3 is built from 13 residues. CDR3 sequence reads: CSAAHRVDDIQYF. The CDR3 DNA follows: TGCAGCGCCGCCCACAGGGTCGATGACATTCAGTACTTC.

The chain uses TRBV18 and TRBJ2-1, with TRBD1 matching 10 bases. CDR3 size: 16 residues. Unmatched junction bases numbered 9, after V lost 6 bases and J lost 4 bases. CDR1 KGHSH and CDR2 LQKENI come from the germline V gene. The CDR3 nucleotides read TGTGCCAGCTCGAAACCGGGACAGGGGACTTACAATGAGCAGTTCTTC. It is translated as CASSKPGQGTYNEQFF.

This chain joins TRBV10-3 and TRBJ1-2, with D perhaps matching TRBD1 (6 bases). Trimming left V 3 bases short and J 1 base short, with 12 bases between. Germline CDR1 and CDR2: ENHRY and SYGVKD. This CDR3 is 15 amino acids long. The CDR3 DNA is TGTGCCATCAGTGAACGTGCAGGGGTTAACTATGGCTACACCTTC. Encoded protein: CAISERAGVNYGYTF.

The chain uses TRBV6-5 and TRBJ2-7; TRBD1 matches 10 bases. The length of the CDR3 is 13 residues. CDR1 and CDR2 from the germline V gene are MNHEY and SVGAGI. The J segment lost 4 bases and the V segment lost 7 bases, leaving 4 bases of the junction unmatched. CDR3 sequence: CASTGQGVYEQYF. The CDR3 DNA reads as TGTGCCAGCACCGGACAGGGGGTTTACGAGCAGTACTTC.